This T cell receptor beta chain is from a study of PD-1 blockade in classical Hodgkin lymphoma. Remarks on this clone: Its specificity is not known.

V lost 0 bases, J lost 5 bases, and 1 base stayed unmatched. The CDR3 covers 15 residues. Germline V gives CDR1 LGHNA, CDR2 YSLEER. Some clones are missing from TCRdb's copy, which holds only in-frame ones; the method was immunoSEQ multiplex PCR. The repertoire holds about 20,000 clones, with about four fifths as singletons. Points from the study as a whole: The study found complete responders had baseline diversity similar to newly diagnosed patients. CD4+ TCR diversity rose significantly by C4D1, and CD8+ TCR diversity did not. Newly diagnosed patients were said to have less baseline TCR diversity than healthy donors did.

Time point in this sample: cycle 4 day 1 (C4D1), after more than five weeks of nivolumab. The patients all showed relapse after autologous stem cell transplantation, while their brentuximab vedotin exposure varied. CD8+ T cell isolation from thawed PBMCs was performed by magnetic negative selection. This material consisted of CD8+ T cells from blood, taken before the fourth cycle of nivolumab. The clonotype comes from a human donor with classical Hodgkin lymphoma. The rearrangement links TRBV4-3 to TRBJ1-4; 9 bases line up with TRBD1. The CDR3 here is CASSQDGTGNEKLFF. CDR3 nucleotides: TGCGCCAGCAGCCAAGACGGGACAGGGAATGAAAAACTGTTTTTT.